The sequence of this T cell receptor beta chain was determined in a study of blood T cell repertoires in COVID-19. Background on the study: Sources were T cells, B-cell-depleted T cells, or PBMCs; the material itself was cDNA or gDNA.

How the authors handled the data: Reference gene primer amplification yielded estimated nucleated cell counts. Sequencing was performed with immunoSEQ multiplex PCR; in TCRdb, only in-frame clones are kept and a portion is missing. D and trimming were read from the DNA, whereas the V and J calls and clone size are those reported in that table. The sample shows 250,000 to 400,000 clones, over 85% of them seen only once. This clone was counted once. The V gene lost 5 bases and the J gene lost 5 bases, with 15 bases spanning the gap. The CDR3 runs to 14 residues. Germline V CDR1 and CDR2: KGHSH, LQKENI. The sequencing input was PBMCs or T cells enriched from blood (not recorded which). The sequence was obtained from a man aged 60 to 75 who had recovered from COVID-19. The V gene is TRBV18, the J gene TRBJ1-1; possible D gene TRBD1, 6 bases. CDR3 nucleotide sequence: TGTGCCAGCTCAACCCAAAACAGGGAAACTGAAGCTTTCTTT. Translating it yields CASSTQNRETEAFF.